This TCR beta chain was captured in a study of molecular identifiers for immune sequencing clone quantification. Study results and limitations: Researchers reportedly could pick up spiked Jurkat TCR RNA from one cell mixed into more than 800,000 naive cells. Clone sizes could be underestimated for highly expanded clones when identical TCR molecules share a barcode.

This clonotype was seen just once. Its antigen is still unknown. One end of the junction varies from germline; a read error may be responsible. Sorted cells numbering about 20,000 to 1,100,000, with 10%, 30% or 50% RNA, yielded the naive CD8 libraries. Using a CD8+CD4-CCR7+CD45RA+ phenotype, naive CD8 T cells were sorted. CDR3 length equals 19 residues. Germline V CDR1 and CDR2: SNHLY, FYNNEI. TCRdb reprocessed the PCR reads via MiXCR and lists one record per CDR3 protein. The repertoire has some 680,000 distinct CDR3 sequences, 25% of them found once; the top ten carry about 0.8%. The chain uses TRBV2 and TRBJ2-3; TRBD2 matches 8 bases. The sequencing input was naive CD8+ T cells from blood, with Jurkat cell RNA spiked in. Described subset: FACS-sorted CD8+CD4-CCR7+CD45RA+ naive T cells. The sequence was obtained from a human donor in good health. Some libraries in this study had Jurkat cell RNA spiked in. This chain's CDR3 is CACSVEGVLAEFITDTQYF. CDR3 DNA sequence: TGTGCCTGCAGTGTTGAGGGGGTACTAGCGGAGTTCATCACAGATACGCAGTATTTT.